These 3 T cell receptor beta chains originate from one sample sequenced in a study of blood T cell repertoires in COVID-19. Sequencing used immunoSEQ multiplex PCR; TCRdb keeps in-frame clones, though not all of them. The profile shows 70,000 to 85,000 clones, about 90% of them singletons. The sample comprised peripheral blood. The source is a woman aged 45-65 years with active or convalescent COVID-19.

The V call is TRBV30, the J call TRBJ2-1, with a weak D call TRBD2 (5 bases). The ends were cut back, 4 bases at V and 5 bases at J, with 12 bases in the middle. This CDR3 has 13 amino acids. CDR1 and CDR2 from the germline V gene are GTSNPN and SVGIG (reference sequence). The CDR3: CAWTLLEDNEQFF. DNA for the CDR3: TGTGCCTGGACCCTACTAGAGGACAATGAGCAGTTCTTC.

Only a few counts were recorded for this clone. The CDR3 loop reads CAWSLFGGSTEAFF. DNA for the CDR3: TGTGCCTGGAGTTTGTTTGGCGGCAGCACTGAAGCTTTCTTT. This rearrangement joins TRBV30 to TRBJ1-1, with D unresolved. Trimming left V 2 bases short and J 4 bases short, with 14 bases between. The CDR3 runs 14 residues. Germline values: CDR1 GTSNPN, CDR2 SVGIG (reference sequence).

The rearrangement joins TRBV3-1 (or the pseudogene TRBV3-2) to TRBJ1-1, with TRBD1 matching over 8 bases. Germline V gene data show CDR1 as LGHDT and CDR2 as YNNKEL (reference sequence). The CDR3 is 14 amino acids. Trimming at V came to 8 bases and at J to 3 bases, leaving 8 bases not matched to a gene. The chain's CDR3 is CASGYRGRYTEAFF. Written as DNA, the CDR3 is TGTGCCAGCGGATACAGGGGGAGGTACACTGAAGCTTTCTTT.